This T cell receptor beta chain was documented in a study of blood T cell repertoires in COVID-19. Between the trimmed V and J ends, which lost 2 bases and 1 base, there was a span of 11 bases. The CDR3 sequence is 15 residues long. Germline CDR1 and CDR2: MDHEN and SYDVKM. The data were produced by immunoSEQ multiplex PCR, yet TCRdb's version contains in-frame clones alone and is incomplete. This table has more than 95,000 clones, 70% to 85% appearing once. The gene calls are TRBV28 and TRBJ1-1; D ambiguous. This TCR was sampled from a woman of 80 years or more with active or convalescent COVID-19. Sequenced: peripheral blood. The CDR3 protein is CASSLPGVGNTEAFF. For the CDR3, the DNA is TGTGCCAGCAGTTTACCGGGAGTGGGGAACACTGAAGCTTTCTTT.